This T cell receptor beta chain came from a study of CD8 T cells in ankylosing spondylitis. General observations from the study: Those disease-linked clones were CD8+; they were also relatively rare in peripheral blood. Researchers reportedly found disease-linked clones significantly enriched in matched ankylosing spondylitis synovial fluid.

The CDR3 spans 15 residues. Between the trimmed V and J ends, which lost 2 bases and 4 bases, there was a span of 15 bases. In germline, CDR1 is SGHTA, CDR2 FQGNSA. Library preparation for TCR beta used quantitative 5'-RACE with molecular barcodes. A single record per CDR3 protein comes from TCRdb applying MiXCR to the 5' RACE reads. Among 200,000 to 300,000 distinct CDR3 sequences listed, approximately 10% were seen once. This clonotype has only a few counts. Its antigen is as yet unknown. The chain is built from TRBV7-2 and TRBJ2-7, with D possibly matching TRBD2 (7 bases). This clonotype originated in a male donor with ankylosing spondylitis or in good health (not recorded which). The sample comprised blood, either unsorted or a sorted T cell fraction (not recorded which). The CDR3 DNA is TGTGCCAGCAGCTTAAGGGTGGGGGGGGCATACGAGCAGTACTTC. It is translated as CASSLRVGGAYEQYF.